What follows are 8 T cell receptor beta chains derived from one specimen sequenced in a study of CD4 T cells in relation to SARS-CoV-2 and coronaviruses. Method: immunoSEQ multiplex PCR; TCRdb's copy keeps in-frame clones and lacks some. This table has more than 35,000 clones, around 80% appearing once. No cognate antigen is known for these TCRs. Sequenced sample: memory CD4+ T cells from PBMCs, cultured in vitro. Receptor source: an adult with COVID-19.

The chain couples TRBV19 to TRBJ1-5; the match to TRBD1 covers 7 bases. Trimming removed 5 bases from V and 4 bases from J; junction bases left unmatched: 14. The CDR3 is 17 amino acids. The germline CDR1 and CDR2 sequences are LNHDA and SQIVND (reference sequence). CDR3 protein: CASSAPRQGVGNQPQHF. CDR3 sequence (DNA): TGTGCCAGTAGTGCCCCGAGACAGGGTGTAGGGAATCAGCCCCAGCATTTT.

This sequence joins TRBV3-1 (or the pseudogene TRBV3-2) and TRBJ2-1; D remains ambiguous. Trimming removed 0 bases from V and 7 bases from J, with 10 bases in between. This CDR3 is built from 14 residues. Per the germline V gene, CDR1 is LGHDT and CDR2 is YNNKEL (reference sequence). The CDR3 coding sequence is TGTGCCAGCAGCCAAGAGGAAGCCGGGAATGAGCAGTTCTTC. Its translation: CASSQEEAGNEQFF.

V and J are TRBV7-8 and TRBJ1-2; possible D gene TRBD1, 5 bases. CDR1 and CDR2 from the germline V gene are SGHVS and FQNEAQ. The germline V and J ends were trimmed by 1 base and 4 bases, with 16 bases remaining between them. The CDR3 spans 16 residues. This chain's CDR3 is CASSLGGGGIGYGYTF. The CDR3, as DNA: TGTGCCAGCAGCTTAGGTGGGGGGGGGATCGGCTATGGCTACACCTTC.

V usage is TRBV5-1 and J usage is TRBJ2-1; 7 positions agree with TRBD2. Germline V gene data show CDR1 as SGHRS and CDR2 as YFSETQ. The V segment lost 2 bases and the J segment 6 bases; nucleotides outside the gene matches: 5. The CDR3 spans 14 residues. CDR3 loop: CASSFGGSSNEQFF. Written as DNA, the CDR3 is TGCGCCAGCAGCTTTGGCGGGAGCAGCAATGAGCAGTTCTTC.

This clone was detected only once. DNA of the CDR3: TGTGCCAGCAGCGCTACGGGGATTGGTAGTTCCGAGCAGTACTTC. This codes for CASSATGIGSSEQYF. The genes are TRBV7-6 and TRBJ2-7, with D perhaps matching TRBD2 (5 bases). CDR1 is SGHVS, CDR2 FNYEAQ, per germline. This CDR3 is 15 amino acids long. The V gene lost 5 bases and the J gene lost 6 bases, with 20 bases spanning the gap. Complete variable domain (other parts from reference TRBV7-6 and TRBJ2-7): GAGVSQSPRYKVTKRGQDVALRCDPISGHVSLYWYRQALGQGPEFLTYFNYEAQQDKSGLPNDRFSAERPEGSISTLTIQRTEQRDSAMYRCASSATGIGSSEQYFGPGTRLTVT.

The chain carries TRBV19 and TRBJ2-5; a possible D gene is TRBD2 (6 bases). Trimming removed 4 bases from V and 1 base from J, with 13 bases in between. CDR1 LNHDA and CDR2 SQIVND come from the germline V gene (reference sequence). This CDR3 comprises 15 residues. For the CDR3, the DNA is TGTGCCAGTAGTAACCCGGGACTCCTCCAAGAGACCCAGTACTTC. Residues: CASSNPGLLQETQYF. Drawing the rest from reference TRBV19 and TRBJ2-5, the complete variable domain is DGGITQSPKYLFRKEGQNVTLSCEQNLNHDAMYWYRQDPGQGLRLIYYSQIVNDFQKGDIAEGYSVSREKKESFPLTVTSAQKNPTAFYLCASSNPGLLQETQYFGPGTRLLVL.

The gene calls are TRBV28 and TRBJ1-5, with 8 nucleotides matching TRBD1. CDR1 MDHEN and CDR2 SYDVKM come from the germline V gene. The junction had 10 bases not matched to a gene; V was cut back by 6 bases and J by 6 bases. The CDR3 extends over 15 amino acids. The CDR3 is CASRSGGNSAQPQHF. The CDR3 DNA reads TGTGCCAGCAGGTCAGGGGGCAATTCGGCTCAGCCCCAGCATTTT. The full variable domain, completed using reference TRBV28 and TRBJ1-5, is DVKVTQSSRYLVKRTGEKVFLECVQDMDHENMFWYRQDPGLGLRLIYFSYDVKMKEKGDIPEGYSVSREKKERFSLILESASTNQTSMYLCASRSGGNSAQPQHFGDGTRLSIL.

This clone occurred a few times. J is TRBJ2-3 and V is TRBV6-6; 7 positions agree with TRBD1. The CDR3 consists of 15 residues. CDR1 and CDR2 (germline): MNHNY, SVGAGI (reference sequence). V lost 6 bases and J lost 3; bases outside the gene matches: 9. Here the CDR3 reads CASRTHRGKTDTQYF. The CDR3 nucleotides are TGTGCCAGCAGGACCCACAGGGGAAAGACAGATACGCAGTATTTT.